This passage covers 21 T cell receptor beta chains from one sample sequenced in a study of CD8 T cells in ankylosing spondylitis (dated by TCRdb to 2016 to 2017). The library was built by means of 5' RACE. The listed sequencing device is Illumina MiSeq. TCRdb applied fastp at Q25 and MiXCR to the public reads, then kept only in-frame beta chains. Merged by CDR3 protein, the rows form single entries marked with the most common genes and DNA. The sample records over 25,000 distinct CDR3 sequences, about 14% of which are singletons. The top ten clonotypes cover about 40% of the sample. Material for sequencing was blood. Every receptor here comes from a male donor with ankylosing spondylitis or in good health (not recorded which).

This clonotype was seen repeatedly, ten times or more. V gene TRBV6-1 combines with J gene TRBJ2-2; D is possibly TRBD1 or TRBD2 (5 bases each). Germline V gives CDR1 MNHNS, CDR2 SASEGT. The CDR3 loop spans 16 amino acids. Trimming took off 1 base at V and 0 bases at J, with 9 bases between the two ends. DNA for the CDR3: TGTGCCAGCAGTGAAGGTTGGGGGACGAACACCGGGGAGCTGTTTTTT. Its translation is CASSEGWGTNTGELFF.

This chain connects TRBV6-5 to TRBJ2-3; D gene ambiguous. The CDR3 runs to 12 residues. Looked up from germline, CDR1 is MNHEY and CDR2 is SVGAGI. The germline V and J ends were trimmed by 8 bases and 5 bases, with 11 bases remaining between them. CDR3 sequence (DNA): TGTGCCAGCGGATATCTGGGAGATACGCAGTATTTT. Protein: CASGYLGDTQYF.

The chain links TRBV7-2 to TRBJ1-4; TRBD1 might be the D (6 bases). With 5 bases removed from V and 3 bases from J, the gap between germline ends came to 13 bases. The CDR3 has 15 residues. Germline-derived CDR1 and CDR2 are SGHTA and FQGNSA. This CDR3 reads CASSQRQDPNEKLFF. CDR3 DNA sequence: TGTGCCAGCAGCCAACGACAGGATCCTAATGAAAAACTGTTTTTT.

This sequence joins TRBV29-1 and TRBJ1-1; D remains unclear. The CDR3 is 14 residues long. The germline gives CDR1 SQVTM, CDR2 ANQGSEA. V gave up 6 bases and J gave up 0 bases, with 14 bases separating them. CDR3 protein: CSVRALLMNTEAFF. The CDR3 nucleotides are TGCAGCGTCCGGGCCCTTTTGATGAACACTGAAGCTTTCTTT. The full variable domain, rest sourced from reference TRBV29-1 and TRBJ1-1, is SAVISQKPSRDICQRGTSLTIQCQVDSQVTMMFWYRQQPGQSLTLIATANQGSEATYESGFVIDKFPISRPNLTFSTLTVSNMSPEDSSIYLCSVRALLMNTEAFFGQGTRLTVV.

The V call is TRBV15, the J call TRBJ2-5; weak D call: TRBD2 (6 bases). The ends were cut back, 3 bases at V and 5 bases at J, with 13 bases in the middle. Germline CDR1 and CDR2: LNHNV and YYDKDF (reference sequence). This CDR3 has 14 residues. CDR3 in amino acids: CATSSDTSRETQYF. The DNA for the CDR3 is TGTGCCACCAGCAGTGACACTAGCCGGGAGACCCAGTACTTC.

Only a few counts were recorded for this clonotype. This chain connects TRBV7-3 to TRBJ2-2; D tentatively fits TRBD1 or TRBD2 (6 bases each). Germline CDR1 is SGHTA and CDR2 is FQGTGA. This CDR3 has 17 residues. Trimming removed 0 bases from V and 7 bases from J, with 18 bases in between. The CDR3 reads CASSLTYKGGYGGELFF. CDR3 in DNA: TGTGCCAGCAGCTTAACTTACAAAGGGGGGTACGGCGGGGAGCTGTTTTTT.

V and J are TRBV13 and TRBJ1-6; D is ambiguous. The CDR3 length is 12 residues. Per the germline V gene, CDR1 is PRHDT and CDR2 is FYEKMQ (reference sequence). Trimming pared 3 bases from V and 10 bases from J, leaving 7 bases between. CDR3 amino acids: CASSFDGSPLHF. CDR3 in DNA: TGTGCCAGCAGCTTTGATGGATCACCCCTCCACTTT.

This chain joins TRBV20-1 and TRBJ2-7, with a possible D match to TRBD2 (5 bases). CDR1 is DFQATT and CDR2 is SNEGSKA in the germline V gene (reference sequence). This CDR3 comprises 13 residues. Between the trimmed V and J ends, which lost 5 bases and 3 bases, there was a span of 14 bases. Here the CDR3 reads CSAGLAEHYEQYF. The CDR3, as DNA: TGCAGTGCTGGACTGGCGGAGCACTACGAGCAGTACTTC.

In its sample, this clonotype was seen many times. The chain is built from TRBV4-1 and TRBJ1-4; D call uncertain. Trimming removed 5 bases from V and 6 bases from J, with 10 bases in between. The length of the CDR3 is 13 residues. Per the germline V gene, CDR1 is MGHRA and CDR2 is YSYEKL. The CDR3 region has the DNA TGCGCCAGCAGCAGCATCGGGGATGAAAAACTGTTTTTT. Its protein is CASSSIGDEKLFF.

Only a few counts were recorded for this clonotype. The chain is built from TRBV20-1 and TRBJ2-1; the D is unclear. This CDR3 contains 14 residues. V lost 6 bases and J 5 bases, leaving 17 bases between the germline ends. Germline CDR1 is DFQATT and CDR2 is SNEGSKA (reference sequence). CDR3 nucleotides: TGCAGTGCGCTAATGTGGGGATTAGACAATGAGCAGTTCTTC. This gives the protein CSALMWGLDNEQFF.

V and J are TRBV25-1 and TRBJ2-2; 11 bases are shared with TRBD2. CDR3 length equals 18 residues. V lost 4 bases to trimming and J lost 1 base; unmatched junction nucleotides: 8. Germline V CDR1 and CDR2: MGHDK, SYGVNS. The CDR3 nucleotides are TGTGCCAGCAGTGTTGGGACTAGCGGCGGGAAGAACACCGGGGAGCTGTTTTTT. Protein: CASSVGTSGGKNTGELFF.

Only a few counts were recorded for this clonotype. As DNA, the CDR3 is TGTGCCACCGACCTAACAGGGGTCGATGAGCAGTTCTTC. Translation gives CATDLTGVDEQFF. The chain carries TRBV7-3 and TRBJ2-1, with 7 bases fitting TRBD1. The CDR3 contains 13 residues. The V gene's germline CDR1 is SGHTA and CDR2 FQGTGA. Unmatched junction bases numbered 11, after V lost 10 bases and J lost 8 bases.

The chain uses TRBV29-1 and TRBJ2-3; the match to TRBD2 covers 9 bases. Trimming removed 4 bases from V and 5 bases from J; junction bases left unmatched: 13. Germline V gene sequence: CDR1 SQVTM, CDR2 ANQGSEA. The CDR3 extends over 16 amino acids. Written as DNA, the CDR3 is TGCAGCGTTGCCGGGGGGCGGGAGGGCCAGATAGATACGCAGTATTTT. Amino acids: CSVAGGREGQIDTQYF.

This clonotype was observed a handful of times. The chain recombines TRBV6-5 with TRBJ2-2; 9 bases align to TRBD2. V lost 6 bases, J lost 1 base, and 0 bases stayed unmatched. The germline CDR1 and CDR2 sequences are MNHEY and SVGAGI. The CDR3 loop spans 14 amino acids. This CDR3 reads CASRTSGNTGELFF. The CDR3 DNA follows: TGTGCCAGCAGGACTAGCGGGAACACCGGGGAGCTGTTTTTT.

J is TRBJ2-5 and V is TRBV29-1; maybe TRBD2 (6 bases). Trimming stripped 6 bases from V and 2 bases from J, with 13 bases between. CDR1 and CDR2 from the germline V gene are SQVTM and ANQGSEA. The CDR3 is 13 amino acids. The CDR3 is CSVGPSGQETQYF. CDR3 coding DNA: TGCAGCGTGGGGCCCAGCGGGCAAGAGACCCAGTACTTC.

In this sample, this clonotype is hyperexpanded. This rearrangement joins TRBV7-9 to TRBJ1-6; 7 nucleotides line up with TRBD1. This CDR3 is 15 amino acids long. CDR1 and CDR2 from the germline V gene are SEHNR and FQNEAQ (reference sequence). Unmatched junction bases numbered 7, after V lost 5 bases and J lost 6 bases. The CDR3 spells CASSRGDSANSPLHF. In DNA, the CDR3 is TGTGCCAGCAGCCGGGGGGACAGTGCTAATTCACCCCTCCACTTT.

The table lists this clonotype with a few counts. The CDR3 reads CSASASSTDTQYF. The CDR3 region has the DNA TGCAGTGCTAGTGCTAGCTCCACAGATACGCAGTATTTT. The chain employs TRBV20-1 and TRBJ2-3, with D perhaps matching TRBD2 (5 bases). Trimming removed 3 bases from V and 2 bases from J, with 9 bases in between. Germline CDR1 reads DFQATT; CDR2 reads SNEGSKA (reference sequence). This CDR3 contains 13 residues.

This chain links TRBV18 with TRBJ1-3; 8 nucleotides align to TRBD1. The CDR3 has 14 amino acids. V was clipped by 6 bases and J by 4 bases; unmatched bases: 5. The germline V gene encodes CDR1 KGHSH and CDR2 LQKENI. DNA for the CDR3: TGTGCCAGCTCCGCCGGGACAGGCGGAAACACCATATATTTT. It yields the protein CASSAGTGGNTIYF.

This clonotype has only a few counts. A junction boundary mismatches the germline segment, possibly from a read error. The V and J genes are TRBV11-2 and TRBJ2-2; D gene unclear. CDR1 and CDR2 from the germline V gene are SGHAT and FQNNGV. The CDR3 is 15 amino acids. The CDR3 region has the DNA TGTGCCAGCACCTTAAGGTTCGCGAACACCGGGGAGCTGTTTTTT. Translation: CASTLRFANTGELFF.

This chain links TRBV11-2 with TRBJ2-2; possible D gene TRBD2, 6 bases. Trimming shortened V by 1 base and J by 4 bases, and 13 bases separated the two germline ends. Germline V gives CDR1 SGHAT, CDR2 FQNNGV. CDR3 length equals 16 residues. The CDR3 spells CASSLAYSGLTGELFF. The CDR3 nucleotides read TGTGCCAGCAGCTTAGCCTATAGCGGACTCACCGGGGAGCTGTTTTTT.

J is TRBJ2-1 and V is TRBV2; the D gene is possibly TRBD2 (6 bases). The V gene lost 3 bases and the J gene lost 6 bases, with 18 bases spanning the gap. The CDR3 length is 16 residues. CDR1 is SNHLY, CDR2 FYNNEI, per germline. The CDR3, as DNA: TGTGCCAGCAGTGACCCCCGCGGGATCAAAAGCAATGAGCAGTTCTTC. Translating gives CASSDPRGIKSNEQFF.